These T cell receptor beta chains were read from a single sample in a study of blood T cells in healthy people across ages. MiXCR, run by TCRdb on the 5' RACE reads, gives a single entry per CDR3 protein. Here the sample spans 1.5 million to 2 million distinct CDR3 sequences, 25% to 30% being singletons. The sequenced sample was blood. These receptors were collected from a woman in her twenties or thirties in good health. The CDR3 runs from the conserved cysteine through the conserved F or W. D genes are given only for firm matches. Clone size is stated in some rows and not others, as once, few, many or a class when expanded.

j_call v_call clone_size d_call cdr3_nt cdr3_aa
TRBJ2-3 TRBV25-1 few NA TGTGCCAGCAGTGATCAGGGAAAAGGGCCAGATACGCAGTATTTT CASSDQGKGPDTQYF
TRBJ2-3 TRBV29-1 many NA TGCAGCGTTGACGCGACTACCACAGATACGCAGTATTTT CSVDATTTDTQYF
TRBJ2-1 TRBV20-1 few TRBD2 TGCAGTGCTAGAGCAGGAGCGGGAGGATTATACAATGAGCAGTTCTTC CSARAGAGGLYNEQFF
TRBJ2-4 TRBV7-9 NA NA TGTGCCAGCAGCTTAGGATCCTCGGGCTTAGGCGAAAACATTCAGTACTTC CASSLGSSGLGENIQYF
TRBJ1-1 TRBV12-3/TRBV12-4 few NA TGTGCCAGAGGCGGGAACACTGAAGCTTTCTTT CARGGNTEAFF
TRBJ2-7 TRBV7-2 few NA TGTGCCAGCAGCTACGGACGAGAATACGAGCAGTACTTC CASSYGREYEQYF
TRBJ2-1 TRBV20-1 NA NA TGCAGTGCTAGGAGGCTAGCGCAGAATGAGCAGTTCTTC CSARRLAQNEQFF
TRBJ2-7 TRBV7-2 many TRBD1 TGTGCCAGCAGCTTAGAGACAGGGGCTTCATACGAGCAGTACTTC CASSLETGASYEQYF
TRBJ2-5 TRBV20-1 NA TRBD2 TGCAGTGTTAGTCGGACTAGCGGAGAGACCCAGTACTTC CSVSRTSGETQYF
TRBJ2-7 TRBV2 few NA TGTGCCAGCAGTGAAATCGGTTACTACGAGCAGTACTTC CASSEIGYYEQYF
TRBJ2-6 TRBV5-1 NA NA TGCGCCAGCAGCTGGGCTTCTGGGACCAACGTCCTGACTTTC CASSWASGTNVLTF
TRBJ2-5 TRBV12-3/TRBV12-4 few NA TGTGCCAACAACCTGGGGGTGGGGGAGACCCAGTACTTC CANNLGVGETQYF
TRBJ2-1 TRBV4-3 NA TRBD2 TGCGCCAGCAGCCAAATTAGCGGGAGTTTGAATGAGCAGTTCTTC CASSQISGSLNEQFF
TRBJ2-3 TRBV6-6 NA TRBD1 TGTGCCAGCAGTTACTTAGGGACAGACAGCACAGATACGCAGTATTTT CASSYLGTDSTDTQYF
TRBJ1-2 TRBV7-9 few NA TGTGCCAGCAGCTTAGAGGGCACTTACTATGGCTACACCTTC CASSLEGTYYGYTF
TRBJ1-1 TRBV6-5 NA NA TGTGCCAGCAGTCCCTCCCCCGGGGGTAATACTGAAGCTTTCTTT CASSPSPGGNTEAFF
TRBJ2-7 TRBV18 NA TRBD1 TGTGCCAGCTCACCACAACAGGGGGCCTCCTACGAGCAGTACTTC CASSPQQGASYEQYF
TRBJ2-1 TRBV29-1 many NA TGCAGCGTTGGGTCGAGCGAGGGCGAGCAGTTCTTC CSVGSSEGEQFF
TRBJ2-5 TRBV5-1 NA NA TGCGCCAGCAGGAGGCAGGGAGGACAAGAGACCCAGTACTTC CASRRQGGQETQYF
TRBJ2-3 TRBV20-1 NA TRBD2 TGCAGTGCACGTCGACCGGGACTAGCGGGAATAAGCCCTTGGACAGATACGCGGTATTTT CSARRPGLAGISPWTDTRYF
TRBJ1-5 TRBV6-2/TRBV6-3 few TRBD1 TGTGCCAGCAGTTACACGACAGGGTCTCAGCCCCAGCATTTT CASSYTTGSQPQHF
TRBJ2-1 TRBV10-3 few NA TGTGCCATCAGTGAACGGGGGAGCCGTTCCGATGAGCAGTTCTTC CAISERGSRSDEQFF
TRBJ1-2 TRBV6-2/TRBV6-3 NA NA TGTGCCAGCAGCCAGGGAAAAAGCGGCTACACCTTC CASSQGKSGYTF
TRBJ1-1 TRBV28 NA TRBD1 TGTGCCAGCAGTTTAGGGACAGCAGGGACTGAAGCTTTCTTT CASSLGTAGTEAFF
TRBJ2-5 TRBV28 NA NA TGTGCCAGCAGTTTCGAGACAGAAGAGACCCAGTACTTC CASSFETEETQYF